The rows below give T cell receptor beta chains drawn from one sample of a study of shared clonotypes between healthy human individuals. Clones were read by immunoSEQ multiplex PCR, and TCRdb kept only the in-frame ones, dropping some. The sample lists roughly 96,000 clones; around half were seen once. The sequenced sample was PBMCs. These receptors were taken from a middle-aged woman in good health. Some clones in this sample may be carry-over from other donors' samples. The CDR3 runs from the conserved cysteine through the conserved F or W. D genes are given only for firm matches. A row's size may be missing; if present it is once, few, many or a size class.

abundance	d_gene	v_gene	j_gene	CDR3aa	CDR3nt
few	-	TRBV6-1	TRBJ1-5	CASSEAEATVRPQHF	TGTGCCAGCAGTGAAGCCGAGGCAACCGTAAGGCCCCAGCATTTT
-	-	TRBV9	TRBJ1-2	CASSYRTAHYGYTF	TGTGCCAGCAGCTACCGGACCGCTCACTATGGCTACACCTTC
-	TRBD2	TRBV5-4	TRBJ2-7	CASSQAGGSYEQYF	TGTGCCAGCAGCCAAGCGGGAGGTAGCTACGAGCAGTACTTC
many	-	TRBV9	TRBJ2-7	CASSRTGFGTYEQYF	TGTGCCAGCTCACGTACGGGGTTTGGGACCTACGAGCAGTACTTC
-	TRBD2	TRBV28	TRBJ2-3	CASKAGYTDTQYF	TGTGCCAGCAAAGCGGGATACACAGATACGCAGTATTTT
few	TRBD1	TRBV6-1	TRBJ1-1	CATQGAKGEAFF	TGTGCCACACAGGGGGCTAAGGGTGAAGCTTTCTTT
-	-	TRBV6-1	TRBJ1-2	CASRGANYGYTF	TGTGCCAGCAGGGGAGCTAACTACGGCTACACCTTC
-	-	TRBV9	TRBJ1-2	CASSSLGLGYGYTF	TGTGCCAGCAGCTCTCTCGGGCTAGGGTATGGCTACACCTTC
-	-	TRBV4-2	TRBJ2-7	CASSQAYSAGSYEQYF	TGTGCCAGCAGCCAAGCGTACTCAGCGGGCTCCTACGAGCAGTACTTC
-	-	TRBV7-9	TRBJ1-6	CASTTGLGDSPLHF	TGTGCCAGCACTACCGGACTAGGAGATTCACCCCTCCACTTT
few	-	TRBV7-2	TRBJ2-1	CASSSGPLVYNEQFF	TGTGCCAGCAGCTCAGGGCCCTTAGTTTACAATGAGCAGTTCTTC
few	TRBD2	TRBV18	TRBJ2-5	CASSLAGVETQYF	TGTGCCAGCTCACTAGCGGGAGTGGAGACCCAGTACTTC
-	TRBD2	TRBV7-9	TRBJ2-3	CASSFGLAGETDTQYF	TGTGCCAGCAGCTTCGGACTAGCGGGAGAGACAGATACGCAGTATTTT
-	-	TRBV5-1	TRBJ2-2	CASSFLRARNTGELFF	TGCGCCAGCAGCTTTCTCAGGGCCCGCAACACCGGGGAGCTGTTTTTT
few	-	TRBV10-3	TRBJ1-1	CAIQETEAFF	TGTGCCATCCAGGAAACTGAAGCTTTCTTT
-	TRBD1	TRBV30	TRBJ2-5	CAWSGGTGDQETQYF	TGTGCCTGGAGTGGGGGGACAGGGGATCAAGAGACCCAGTACTTC
few	-	TRBV29-1	TRBJ2-7	CSVGPNAYEQYF	TGCAGCGTTGGTCCTAACGCCTACGAGCAGTACTTC
many	TRBD1	TRBV13	TRBJ1-1	CASSLTGMNTEAFF	TGTGCCAGCAGCTTGACAGGGATGAACACTGAAGCTTTCTTT
-	-	TRBV7-3	TRBJ1-1	CASGGYNTEAFF	TGTGCCAGCGGTGGGTATAACACTGAAGCTTTCTTT
-	-	TRBV7-2	TRBJ2-4	CASSLERSIQYF	TGTGCCAGCAGCTTAGAGCGATCCATTCAGTACTTC
-	TRBD2	TRBV30	TRBJ2-7	CAWTSGRAVWSYEQYF	TGTGCCTGGACTAGCGGGAGGGCCGTTTGGTCCTACGAGCAGTACTTC
-	-	TRBV29-1	TRBJ2-5	CSVEEHARETQYF	TGCAGCGTTGAAGAGCATGCGAGGGAGACCCAGTACTTC
many	-	TRBV19	TRBJ1-1	CASSPWGTSNTEAFF	TGTGCCAGTTCCCCTTGGGGGACATCGAACACTGAAGCTTTCTTT
many	TRBD2	TRBV7-9	TRBJ2-1	CASSPGGLAGSEQFF	TGTGCCAGCAGCCCCGGCGGTCTAGCGGGATCTGAGCAGTTCTTC
-	-	TRBV28	TRBJ1-5	CASSTTQENQPQHF	TGTGCCAGCAGTACGACCCAGGAGAATCAGCCCCAGCATTTT
once	TRBD1	TRBV5-1	TRBJ2-7	CASSPRPGTGWYEQYF	TGCGCCAGCAGCCCCAGGCCGGGGACAGGGTGGTACGAGCAGTACTTC
-	-	TRBV6-8	TRBJ2-7	CASPKQGMYEQYF	TGTGCCAGCCCTAAACAGGGTATGTACGAGCAGTACTTC
few	-	TRBV10-3	TRBJ1-1	CAISESSLGYTEAFF	TGTGCCATCAGTGAGTCGTCCCTCGGGTACACTGAAGCTTTCTTT
few	TRBD2	TRBV9	TRBJ2-3	CASSVSGRPDTQYF	TGTGCCAGCAGCGTTAGCGGGAGGCCAGATACGCAGTATTTT
once	TRBD2	TRBV30	TRBJ2-3	CAWYPEGLEGTDTQYF	TGTGCCTGGTACCCGGAGGGACTAGAGGGCACAGATACGCAGTATTTT
-	TRBD2	TRBV5-6	TRBJ2-7	CASSAGLRYEQYF	TGTGCCAGCAGCGCGGGACTACGGTACGAGCAGTACTTC
few	TRBD1	TRBV7-2	TRBJ2-1	CASSPRQGTDNEQFF	TGTGCCAGCAGCCCCAGACAGGGAACGGACAATGAGCAGTTCTTC
few	TRBD1	TRBV6-6	TRBJ1-5	CASSYSRDSSNQPQHF	TGTGCCAGCAGTTACTCCCGGGACAGCAGCAATCAGCCCCAGCATTTT
medium-sized	-	TRBV29-1	TRBJ2-7	CSVASGFLGLREQYF	TGCAGCGTAGCCTCAGGGTTTCTCGGGCTTAGGGAGCAGTACTTC
medium-sized	-	TRBV4-1	TRBJ2-1	CASSFPGTFEQFF	TGCGCCAGCAGCTTCCCCGGGACATTTGAGCAGTTCTTC
once	TRBD2	TRBV5-4	TRBJ2-7	CASSLGLAGIYEQYF	TGTGCCAGCAGCTTGGGGCTAGCGGGAATCTACGAGCAGTACTTC
few	TRBD2	TRBV12-5	TRBJ2-7	CASALGDYYEQYF	TGTGCTAGTGCCCTCGGGGACTACTACGAGCAGTACTTC
-	-	TRBV7-2	TRBJ2-7	CASSLVGRWSEQYF	TGTGCCAGCAGCTTAGTCGGGAGATGGTCCGAGCAGTACTTC
-	TRBD2	TRBV7-8	TRBJ2-7	CAGSSRRLAGYEQYF	TGTGCCGGCAGCTCCCGGAGACTAGCGGGATACGAGCAGTACTTC
many	TRBD1	TRBV4-1	TRBJ2-7	CASSHEDRGSYEQYF	TGCGCCAGCAGCCATGAGGACAGGGGGTCTTACGAGCAGTACTTC
many	TRBD1	TRBV27	TRBJ1-6	CASTDRGSPLHF	TGTGCCAGCACCGACAGGGGTTCACCCCTCCACTTT
few	-	TRBV7-2	TRBJ1-2	CASSLVGTGYTF	TGTGCCAGCAGCTTAGTGGGAACTGGCTACACCTTC
-	-	TRBV28	TRBJ1-5	CASRPPPSQPQHF	TGTGCCAGCAGACCCCCCCCCAGTCAGCCCCAGCATTTT
few	TRBD2	TRBV7-9	TRBJ2-5	CASSLKGREQYF	TGTGCCAGCAGCTTAAAAGGGCGGGAGCAGTACTTC
-	TRBD2	TRBV7-2	TRBJ2-1	CASSFPSGRVNEQFF	TGTGCCAGCAGCTTCCCTAGCGGGAGAGTCAATGAGCAGTTCTTC
-	-	TRBV18	TRBJ2-7	CASSWGTSYEQYF	TGTGCCAGCTCATGGGGAACCTCCTACGAGCAGTACTTC
many	-	TRBV9	TRBJ2-7	CASSADPHGVEQYF	TGTGCCAGCAGCGCCGACCCCCATGGGGTGGAGCAGTACTTC
-	TRBD2	TRBV5-1	TRBJ2-5	CASSPQGLVVEETQYF	TGCGCCAGCAGCCCCCAGGGACTAGTAGTGGAAGAGACCCAGTACTTC
few	-	TRBV18	TRBJ2-5	CASRDAGKETQYF	TGTGCCAGCCGGGACGCGGGCAAAGAGACCCAGTACTTC
many	-	TRBV4-3	TRBJ2-3	CASSQDGARGDTQYF	TGCGCCAGCAGCCAAGATGGGGCCCGAGGGGATACGCAGTATTTT
few	-	TRBV5-5	TRBJ2-7	CASSWKTVGLEQYF	TGTGCCAGCAGCTGGAAGACGGTAGGGCTCGAGCAGTACTTC
-	TRBD1	TRBV30	TRBJ1-2	CAWRTGGGDGYTF	TGTGCCTGGAGAACAGGGGGCGGTGATGGCTACACCTTC
-	-	TRBV30	TRBJ1-5	CAWSRAPNQPQHF	TGTGCCTGGAGCAGGGCCCCCAATCAGCCCCAGCATTTT
few	-	TRBV28	TRBJ1-2	CASSFAGGGYTF	TGTGCCAGCAGTTTCGCAGGCGGTGGCTACACCTTC
-	TRBD2	TRBV27	TRBJ2-7	CASSLGTSGSWSYEQYF	TGTGCCAGCAGTTTAGGAACTAGCGGGAGTTGGTCCTACGAGCAGTACTTC
-	TRBD1	TRBV2	TRBJ1-5	CASMGQGNQPQHF	TGTGCCAGCATGGGACAGGGCAATCAGCCCCAGCATTTT
few	-	TRBV14	TRBJ1-2	CASSRQGGYGYTF	TGTGCCAGCAGCCGCCAGGGCGGCTATGGCTACACCTTC
-	TRBD2	TRBV5-1	TRBJ2-6	CASSTSGSGANVLTF	TGCGCCAGCAGCACTAGCGGCTCTGGGGCCAACGTCCTGACTTTC
few	-	TRBV4-3	TRBJ2-7	CASSQAGARRDSYEQYF	TGCGCCAGCAGCCAAGCCGGAGCCCGCCGAGACTCCTACGAGCAGTACTTC
many	-	TRBV25-1	TRBJ2-1	CASSEHRDQTYNEQFF	TGTGCCAGCAGTGAACACAGGGACCAAACGTACAATGAGCAGTTCTTC